Below are 12 T cell receptor beta chains sequenced from a single sample in a study of PD-1 blockade in classical Hodgkin lymphoma. Autologous stem cell transplantation was followed by relapse in every patient, and brentuximab vedotin exposure varied. Produced via immunoSEQ multiplex PCR; TCRdb's table is partial and in-frame only. The sample gives about 27,000 clones, nearly 80% of which show up once; around 35% is in the top ten. Here the sequenced sample was peripheral blood mononuclear cells (PBMCs), taken before the second cycle of nivolumab. Source of these receptors: a human donor with classical Hodgkin lymphoma.

This clone was picked up a small number of times. The chain recombines TRBV7-9 with TRBJ1-1; no reliable D call. The CDR3 covers 11 residues. The germline gives CDR1 SEHNR, CDR2 FQNEAQ (reference sequence). Trimming removed 11 bases from V and 3 bases from J, with 10 bases in between. The CDR3 region is CASAGDTEAFF. The CDR3 DNA reads TGTGCCTCGGCAGGTGACACTGAAGCTTTCTTT.

The chain couples TRBV5-4 to TRBJ1-2; D gene uncertain. Germline-derived CDR1 and CDR2 are SGHNT and YYREEE (reference sequence). This CDR3 spans 13 amino acids. V was cut by 4 bases and J by 4 bases, with 11 bases left in between. The CDR3 protein is CASSPDGSYGYTF. In DNA, the CDR3 is TGTGCCAGCAGCCCGGACGGTTCCTATGGCTACACCTTC.

The chain is built from TRBV12-5 and TRBJ2-1, with D hard to call. The germline V and J ends were trimmed by 1 base and 12 bases, with 10 bases remaining between them. The germline V gene has CDR1 LGHNT and CDR2 FRNRAP. The CDR3 is made up of 12 amino acids. CDR3 coding DNA: TGTGCTAGTGGTTTGGATTACTCGGGGCAGTTCTTC. Protein product: CASGLDYSGQFF.

The gene calls are TRBV6-5 and TRBJ1-3; TRBD1 is a possible D gene (5 bases). This CDR3 spans 14 amino acids. The germline V gene encodes CDR1 MNHEY and CDR2 SVGAGI. Between the trimmed V and J ends, which lost 2 bases and 8 bases, there was a span of 13 bases. The CDR3 is CASSYSGGRDTIYF. CDR3 coding DNA: TGTGCCAGCAGTTACAGCGGGGGACGGGACACCATATATTTT.

This clone appeared a few times. This chain uses TRBV30 with TRBJ2-3, with 7 positions matching TRBD2. Germline CDR1 reads GTSNPN; CDR2 reads SVGIG (reference sequence). The J segment lost 3 bases and the V segment lost 3 bases, leaving 9 bases of the junction unmatched. There are 15 residues in the CDR3. The CDR3 loop is CAWRKLAWRTDTQYF. The CDR3 region has the DNA TGTGCCTGGAGGAAACTAGCGTGGAGGACAGATACGCAGTATTTT.

CDR3 nucleotide sequence: TGTGCCAGTAGCACGACAGCGTACCAAGAGACCCAGTACTTC. It is translated as CASSTTAYQETQYF. This sequence joins TRBV19 and TRBJ2-5, with D possibly TRBD1 on 5 matching bases. Germline CDR1 reads LNHDA; CDR2 reads SQIVND (reference sequence). With 6 bases removed from V and 0 bases from J, the gap between germline ends came to 11 bases. The CDR3 has 14 residues.

The chain couples TRBV4-3 to TRBJ2-7, with 8 bases matching TRBD1. Trimming took 3 bases from V and 3 from J; bases not matched to a gene: 7. The CDR3 spans 15 residues. The V gene's germline CDR1 is LGHNA and CDR2 YSLEER. This CDR3 is CASSHGRTGNYEQYF. CDR3 DNA sequence: TGCGCCAGCAGCCATGGCCGGACAGGGAACTACGAGCAGTACTTC.

V usage is TRBV7-2 and J usage is TRBJ1-3, with 10 bases identical to TRBD1. Per germline, CDR1 SGHTA and CDR2 FQGNSA. With 5 bases clipped from V and 1 base from J, the junction kept 5 bases outside the gene matches. This CDR3 is 16 amino acids long. CDR3 DNA sequence: TGTGCCAGCAGCCGACAGGGGGCAAGATCTGGAAACACCATATATTTT. Protein sequence: CASSRQGARSGNTIYF.

This clone was observed once. The J gene is TRBJ2-5, the V gene TRBV18; D uncertain. This CDR3 has 14 residues. V shed 3 bases and J shed 3 bases, with 11 bases lying between them. Germline V gene sequence: CDR1 KGHSH, CDR2 LQKENI. CDR3 sequence reads: CASSPGTRKETQYF. DNA for the CDR3: TGTGCCAGCTCACCCGGTACGAGAAAAGAGACCCAGTACTTC. The full variable domain, rest sourced from reference TRBV18 and TRBJ2-5, is NAGVMQNPRHLVRRRGQEARLRCSPMKGHSHVYWYRQLPEEGLKFMVYLQKENIIDESGMPKERFSAEFPKEGPSILRIQQVVRGDSAAYFCASSPGTRKETQYFGPGTRLLVL.

This rearrangement joins TRBV7-2 to TRBJ2-3; maybe TRBD2 (5 bases). Germline V gene data show CDR1 as SGHTA and CDR2 as FQGNSA. This CDR3 has 12 amino acids. V lost 3 bases to trimming and J lost 9 bases, with 10 bases between them. CDR3: CASSFQLETQYF. The CDR3 bases are TGTGCCAGCAGCTTTCAACTAGAGACGCAGTATTTT.

V gene TRBV7-9 combines with J gene TRBJ1-5, with D perhaps matching TRBD1 (5 bases). From germline, CDR1 is SEHNR and CDR2 FQNEAQ (reference sequence). V dropped 5 bases and J dropped 0 bases, with 11 bases sitting between them. The CDR3 runs 15 residues. The CDR3 nucleotides read TGTGCCAGCAGCCCGGGACTGGATAGCAATCAGCCCCAGCATTTT. Translating gives CASSPGLDSNQPQHF.

V and J are TRBV15 and TRBJ2-7; D call uncertain. CDR1 is LNHNV, CDR2 YYDKDF, per germline (reference sequence). The CDR3 totals 14 residues. The V and J ends lost 0 bases and 5 bases respectively, with 11 bases between them. Here the CDR3 reads CATSRDVASHEQYF. CDR3 sequence (DNA): TGTGCCACCAGCAGAGATGTTGCCAGCCACGAGCAGTACTTC.